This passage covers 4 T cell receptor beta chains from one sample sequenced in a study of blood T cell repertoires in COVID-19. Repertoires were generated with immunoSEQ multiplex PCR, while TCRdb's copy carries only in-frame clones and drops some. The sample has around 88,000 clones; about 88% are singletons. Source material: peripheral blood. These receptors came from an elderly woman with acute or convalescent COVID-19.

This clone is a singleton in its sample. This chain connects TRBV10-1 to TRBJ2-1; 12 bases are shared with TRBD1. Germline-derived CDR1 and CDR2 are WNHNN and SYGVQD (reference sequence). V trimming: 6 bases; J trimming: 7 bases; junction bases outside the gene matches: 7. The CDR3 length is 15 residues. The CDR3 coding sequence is TGCGCCAGCAGCAGGGGACAGGGGGCGGGAAATGAGCAGTTCTTC. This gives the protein CASSRGQGAGNEQFF.

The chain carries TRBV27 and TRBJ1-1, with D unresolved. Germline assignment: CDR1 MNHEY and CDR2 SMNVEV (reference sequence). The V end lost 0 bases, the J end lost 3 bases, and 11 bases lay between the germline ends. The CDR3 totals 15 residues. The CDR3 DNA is TGTGCCAGCAGTTTATCGGCGGGCTTTCACACTGAAGCTTTCTTT. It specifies CASSLSAGFHTEAFF.

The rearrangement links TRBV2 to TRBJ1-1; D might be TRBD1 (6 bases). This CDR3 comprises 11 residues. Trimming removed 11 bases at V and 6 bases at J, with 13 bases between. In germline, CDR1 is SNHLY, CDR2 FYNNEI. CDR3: CASTGWAEAFF. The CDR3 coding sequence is TGTGCCTCCACAGGGTGGGCTGAAGCTTTCTTT.

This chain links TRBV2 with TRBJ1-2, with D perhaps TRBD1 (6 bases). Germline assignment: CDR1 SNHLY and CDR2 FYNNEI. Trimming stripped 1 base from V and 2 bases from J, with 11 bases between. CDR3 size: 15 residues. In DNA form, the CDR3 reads TGTGCCAGCAGTGAAGAGGGCAGGGGAAACTATGGCTACACCTTC. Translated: CASSEEGRGNYGYTF.